Sequencing of this T cell receptor beta chain was carried out in a study of T cell repertoires in cytomegalovirus infection. At the level of the study: Carrying CMV and the relevant HLA type showed in public TCR beta signatures. Study outcomes and limitations: Predominance within the ex vivo response was attributable to HLA-C-restricted CMV-specific TCR beta clonotypes.

Comment on this clonotype: Its antigen is not known.

CDR3 length: 15 amino acids. Germline assignment: CDR1 MGHRA and CDR2 YSYEKL. The V segment lost 2 bases and the J segment 6 bases; nucleotides outside the gene matches: 5. TCRdb reanalysed the reads using MiXCR and keeps one entry per CDR3 protein. The sample has around 900,000 distinct CDR3 sequences; around 32% are singletons. Sequencing used cultured CD8+ T cells from PBMCs, obtained from culture after CMV antigen stimulation. This receptor was identified in a human donor in good health (CMV status not recorded). Some clones in this sample may be carry-over from other donors' samples. The V gene is TRBV4-1, the J gene TRBJ2-2; 8 bases fit TRBD2. The CDR3 region has the DNA TGCGCCAGCAGCCAACGGGGGGGGCAAGCCGGGGAGCTGTTTTTT. Amino acids: CASSQRGGQAGELFF.